The present T cell receptor beta chain was sequenced within a study of T-cell reconstitution after alpha-beta-depleted transplantation in children. This clonotype has more than one count but fewer than ten. Its target is not known. Preparation of the TCRbeta library used unique molecular identifiers. TCRdb fed the PCR reads into MiXCR, producing one record per CDR3 protein. The sample has around 420,000 distinct CDR3 sequences, about a sixth seen once; the top ten hold 25% to 35%. Regarding the study as a whole: A year post-transplant, T-cell counts and diversity derived mostly from newly produced T cells.

Trimming shortened V by 1 base and J by 10 bases, and 5 bases separated the two germline ends. This CDR3 has 11 residues. CDR1 is SEHNR, CDR2 FQNEAQ, per germline (reference sequence). The TCR originated in a boy younger than two who had a stem cell transplant for Wiskott-Aldrich syndrome, so the T cells may come from the graft donor. Sequencing was performed on PBMCs, mostly from graft donor cells, taken 360 days after TCRalphabeta/CD19-depleted stem cell transplant. The genes are TRBV7-9 and TRBJ2-1; possible D gene TRBD2, 5 bases. CDR3 coding DNA: TGTGCCAGCAGCTTAGTAGCGGAGCAGTTCTTC. Encoded protein: CASSLVAEQFF.